Listed here are 32 T cell receptor delta chains from one sample, sequenced in a study of gamma-delta T cells after stem cell transplantation. TCRdb called clones from the RT-PCR reads again using CATT. Of approximately 14,000 delta-chain clones in the sample, approximately 31% were seen once. The sample taken for sequencing was gamma-delta T cells. These receptors came from a human donor. It is not recorded whose cells these are; they may come from a transplant donor.

The chain employs TRDV1 and TRDJ1; the D gene could be TRDD2 or TRDD3 (9 bases each). The CDR3 runs 26 residues. Trimming stripped 2 bases from V and 0 bases from J, with 43 bases between. CDR1 is TSWWSYY, CDR2 QGS, per germline. For the CDR3, the DNA is TGTGCTCTTGGGGAAACTGGGCCTTCCTACGCCCCAGCCTACTGGGGGACTATTTCCTACACCGATAAACTCATCTTT. Amino acids: CALGETGPSYAPAYWGTISYTDKLIF.

This clone occurred a few times. The chain combines TRDV2 with TRDJ3; 9 bases map to TRDD3. The V gene end was trimmed by 1 base and the J gene end by 0 bases; junction bases not matched to a gene: 6. CDR3 length: 19 residues. The germline V gene has CDR1 GEAIGNYY and CDR2 EKD. The CDR3 here is CACDTMGDKSSWDTRQMFF. The CDR3 DNA sequence: TGTGCCTGTGACACGATGGGGGATAAAAGCTCCTGGGACACCCGACAGATGTTTTTC.

The rearrangement uses TRDV2 and TRDJ3, with 7 nucleotides matching TRDD3. Trimming cost V 0 bases and J 0 bases; bases outside gene matches: 16. The germline V gene encodes CDR1 GEAIGNYY and CDR2 EKD. The CDR3 has 22 residues. The CDR3 nucleotides are TGTGCCTGTGACACCGAAACTACTGGGGATCCGGGGCGCTCCTGGGACACCCGACAGATGTTTTTC. This gives the protein CACDTETTGDPGRSWDTRQMFF.

The rearrangement joins TRDV1 to TRDJ1; 8 positions match TRDD3. CDR1 and CDR2 from the germline V gene are TSWWSYY and QGS. Germline trimming cut 2 bases from V and 4 bases from J; bases unmatched to any gene: 30. The CDR3 runs to 23 residues. The CDR3 sequence: CALGEIALDYGYWGSLHRDKLIF. CDR3 in DNA: TGTGCTCTTGGGGAAATTGCACTGGACTACGGCTACTGGGGGTCCCTACACCGCGATAAACTCATCTTT.

Concerning this clone itself: The identical CDR3 is also encoded by other nucleotide sequences in the sample. This rearrangement joins TRDV2 to TRDJ2; TRDD3 matches 9 bases. CDR1 is GEAIGNYY, CDR2 EKD, per germline. With 0 bases clipped from V and 10 bases from J, the junction kept 2 bases outside the gene matches. The CDR3 has 13 amino acids. The CDR3 protein is CACDTWGIGQLFF. As DNA, the CDR3 is TGTGCCTGTGACACCTGGGGGATAGGACAACTCTTCTTT.

The rearrangement links TRDV1 to TRDJ1, with 13 bases matching TRDD3. Germline-derived CDR1 and CDR2 are TSWWSYY and QGS. V shed 5 bases and J 0 bases; nucleotides not matched to a gene: 15. This CDR3 comprises 20 residues. The CDR3 nucleotides are TGTGCTCTTGGGCCACTTCCTACTGGGGGATACGACCCCTACACCGATAAACTCATCTTT. It codes for CALGPLPTGGYDPYTDKLIF.

This chain uses TRDV3 with TRDJ1; D is unresolved. Between the trimmed V and J ends, which lost 1 base and 10 bases, there was a span of 34 bases. Germline-derived CDR1 and CDR2 are TVYSNPD and GDNSRS (reference sequence). This CDR3 is 18 amino acids long. The CDR3 spells CAFTHYQLSSGLTILLIF. The CDR3 region has the DNA TGTGCCTTTACCCACTATCAATTGAGTAGCGGTTTGACCATATTACTCATCTTT.

This clone was found a few times. The chain couples TRDV1 to TRDJ1, with 7 bases aligning to TRDD3. J was trimmed by 0 bases and V by 2 bases; bases with no gene match: 21. Germline V gene sequence: CDR1 TSWWSYY, CDR2 QGS. The CDR3 totals 21 residues. For the CDR3, the DNA is TGTGCTCTTGGGGAATCGTGGAAGGGTTGGGGGACCATAGGGAACACCGATAAACTCATCTTT. Translating it yields CALGESWKGWGTIGNTDKLIF.

This clone was observed a handful of times. J is TRDJ1 and V is TRDV1, with 8 bases lining up with TRDD3. The CDR3 is 16 residues long. Germline V CDR1 and CDR2: TSWWSYY, QGS. Trimming cost V 2 bases and J 0 bases; bases outside gene matches: 5. The CDR3, as DNA: TGTGCTCTTGGGGAAGGGGGATATCCAGACACCGATAAACTCATCTTT. Its translation is CALGEGGYPDTDKLIF.

A remark on this clone: One end of the junction varies from germline; a read error may be responsible. This sequence joins TRDV2 and TRDJ3, with TRDD3 matching 8 bases. Germline values: CDR1 GEAIGNYY, CDR2 EKD. CDR3 length: 19 amino acids. DNA of the CDR3: TGTGCCTGTGACACCATCTGGGGGAAGAGCTCCTTGGACACCCGACAGATGTTTTTC. Amino acid sequence: CACDTIWGKSSLDTRQMFF.

The chain is built from TRDV3 and TRDJ1; D possibly corresponds to TRDD3 (6 bases). CDR1 TVYSNPD and CDR2 GDNSRS come from the germline V gene (reference sequence). This CDR3 has 15 residues. The ends were cut back, 4 bases at V and 10 bases at J, with 28 bases in the middle. The CDR3 coding sequence is TGTGCCTCTATACTGGGTGATACCTACAACTATACACTCATCTTT. As protein: CASILGDTYNYTLIF.

The V and J genes are TRDV1 and TRDJ1; 13 nucleotides line up with TRDD3. Trimming at V came to 4 bases and at J to 8 bases, leaving 25 bases not matched to a gene. This CDR3 is built from 21 residues. Germline lookup yields CDR1 TSWWSYY and CDR2 QGS. DNA of the CDR3: TGTGCTCTTGGGGCCTCGTCGACTTTCCCGAACTGGGGGATACGTACGAGAAAACTCATCTTT. Amino acid sequence: CALGASSTFPNWGIRTRKLIF.

The chain couples TRDV1 to TRDJ1, with 13 bases fitting TRDD3. V was pared by 3 bases and J by 3 bases, with 7 bases of the junction left unmatched. CDR1 is TSWWSYY, CDR2 QGS, per germline. This CDR3 contains 17 residues. This CDR3 reads CALGDLLGDTLADKLIF. The CDR3 DNA sequence: TGTGCTCTTGGGGATTTACTGGGGGATACGCTAGCCGATAAACTCATCTTT.

This clone was observed a few times. V usage is TRDV2 and J usage is TRDJ3; the match to TRDD3 covers 9 bases. This CDR3 has 19 amino acids. The germline V gene has CDR1 GEAIGNYY and CDR2 EKD. The trim removed 3 bases at V and 2 bases at J, leaving 10 bases unmatched. This CDR3 is CACDSLLGDNPWDTRQMFF. The CDR3 coding sequence is TGTGCCTGTGACTCCCTACTGGGGGACAACCCCTGGGACACCCGACAGATGTTTTTC.

The J gene is TRDJ1, the V gene TRDV3; D is possibly TRDD3 (6 bases). Germline loops: CDR1 TVYSNPD, CDR2 GDNSRS (reference sequence). The CDR3 has 16 amino acids. With 2 bases removed from V and 4 bases from J, the gap between germline ends came to 23 bases. CDR3 nucleotides: TGTGCCTTTGAGAGCTGGGCTCTACTGGGCGTCGATAAACTCATCTTT. This sequence encodes CAFESWALLGVDKLIF.

The rearrangement joins TRDV2 to TRDJ1, with 7 bases identical to TRDD3. This CDR3 has 17 residues. V lost 0 bases to trimming and J lost 0 bases; unmatched junction nucleotides: 9. Per the germline V gene, CDR1 is GEAIGNYY and CDR2 is EKD. DNA for the CDR3: TGTGCCTGTGACACCGGACGGGGGATGCCGTACACCGATAAACTCATCTTT. Translated, it gives CACDTGRGMPYTDKLIF.

About this clone itself: This sample includes further DNA sequences coding for the same CDR3. The CDR3 DNA reads as TGTGCCTGTGACACCGGGAATAGGCGGGATACGCCCACCGATAAACTCATCTTT. This encodes CACDTGNRRDTPTDKLIF. The chain is built from TRDV2 and TRDJ1, with 8 nucleotides matching TRDD3. The CDR3 contains 18 residues. Losses at the gene ends were 0 bases for V and 1 base for J; bases not matched to a gene: 12. Germline-derived CDR1 and CDR2 are GEAIGNYY and EKD.

The chain employs TRDV1 and TRDJ1; tentative D call: TRDD3 (6 bases). The CDR3 covers 13 residues. Trimming took off 4 bases at V and 8 bases at J, with 14 bases between the two ends. Germline V gives CDR1 TSWWSYY, CDR2 QGS. The CDR3 DNA reads as TGTGCTCTTGGGGGCCATGGGGGTCAGAAACTCATCTTT. Translation gives CALGGHGGQKLIF.

With regard to this clone: One junction end disagrees with the germline gene, perhaps due to a read error. V is TRDV2 and J is TRDJ3, with TRDD3 matching over 8 bases. This CDR3 is built from 18 residues. Germline lookup yields CDR1 GEAIGNYY and CDR2 EKD. As DNA, the CDR3 is TGTGCCTGTGACCCACTGGGGGGGAGCTCCTTGTACACCCTACAGATGTTTTTC. Amino acid sequence: CACDPLGGSSLYTLQMFF.

V gene TRDV2 combines with J gene TRDJ2, with TRDD3 identical over 8 bases. V was pared by 3 bases and J by 3 bases, with 5 bases of the junction left unmatched. CDR3 size: 15 residues. Germline-derived CDR1 and CDR2 are GEAIGNYY and EKD. The CDR3 DNA sequence: TGTGCCTGTGACGTACGGGGGGATATGACAGCACAACTCTTCTTT. Translating it yields CACDVRGDMTAQLFF.

V and J are TRDV2 and TRDJ1; 13 bases fit TRDD3. Trimming at V came to 0 bases and at J to 2 bases, leaving 20 bases not matched to a gene. Germline V gives CDR1 GEAIGNYY, CDR2 EKD. CDR3 size: 22 residues. CDR3: CACDTVPTYTGGYARRTDKLIF. The CDR3, as DNA: TGTGCCTGTGACACCGTTCCTACGTATACTGGGGGATACGCGCGGAGGACCGATAAACTCATCTTT.

Details on this clone: Germline and junction disagree at one end, which may indicate a read error. The chain has TRDV1 and TRDJ2, with a tentative D call TRDD3 (5 bases). The CDR3 length is 17 residues. The germline V gene encodes CDR1 TSWWSYY and CDR2 QGS. The CDR3 here is CARGERDGRGYTAKLFF. Written as DNA, the CDR3 is TGTGCTCGTGGGGAACGCGATGGACGGGGGTACACAGCAAAACTCTTCTTT.

In this sample, this clone turned up a few times. The chain carries TRDV2 and TRDJ1, with 9 positions matching TRDD3. Per germline, CDR1 GEAIGNYY and CDR2 EKD. This CDR3 contains 18 residues. Germline trimming cut 8 bases from V and 0 bases from J; bases unmatched to any gene: 18. The CDR3 spells CALLRAGGYTIYTDKLIF. The DNA for the CDR3 is TGTGCCTTGCTCCGTGCCGGGGGATACACTATATACACCGATAAACTCATCTTT.

Only a few counts were recorded for this clone. V usage is TRDV2 and J usage is TRDJ1; D not certain. CDR3 length equals 15 residues. With 0 bases removed from V and 1 base from J, the gap between germline ends came to 11 bases. CDR1 and CDR2 (germline): GEAIGNYY, EKD. The CDR3 sequence: CACDTVWRGTDKLIF. In nucleotides, the CDR3 is TGTGCCTGTGACACCGTCTGGAGGGGCACCGATAAACTCATCTTT.

V usage is TRDV2 and J usage is TRDJ2, with D unresolved. CDR3 length: 13 amino acids. V lost 1 base to trimming and J lost 6 bases, with 8 bases between them. Germline V gene lookup returns CDR1 GEAIGNYY and CDR2 EKD. In DNA form, the CDR3 reads TGTGCCTGTGACACAGGAATCGCAGCACAACTCTTCTTT. It encodes CACDTGIAAQLFF.

As to this clone: At one end, the junction sequence differs from germline, possibly due to a read error. The rearrangement uses TRDV2 and TRDJ3; 7 bases match TRDD3. The CDR3 sequence is 19 residues long. In germline, CDR1 is GEAIGNYY, CDR2 EKD. The CDR3 sequence is CACDLGVTGISSDTRQLFF. In DNA form, the CDR3 reads TGTGCCTGTGACCTGGGGGTTACTGGAATCTCCTCGGACACCCGACAGCTGTTTTTC.

Only a few counts were recorded for this clone. V is TRDV2 and J is TRDJ3; 13 nucleotides line up with TRDD3. J was trimmed by 0 bases and V by 0 bases; bases with no gene match: 10. This CDR3 has 22 residues. Germline assignment: CDR1 GEAIGNYY and CDR2 EKD. The CDR3 sequence: CACDTISTGGYASSWDTRQMFF. As DNA, the CDR3 is TGTGCCTGTGACACCATCTCGACTGGGGGATACGCCAGCTCCTGGGACACCCGACAGATGTTTTTC.

This clone was recorded a few times. J is TRDJ1 and V is TRDV1; D gene uncertain. Trimming cost V 5 bases and J 0 bases, with 19 bases left between them. The CDR3 extends over 17 amino acids. From germline, CDR1 is TSWWSYY and CDR2 QGS. CDR3 loop: CALGHYRRTEYTDKLIF. CDR3 in DNA: TGTGCTCTTGGGCACTATCGGCGTACTGAGTACACCGATAAACTCATCTTT.

This chain connects TRDV2 to TRDJ3; 7 bases agree with TRDD3. J gave up 0 bases and V 1 base, and 17 bases lay outside the gene matches. CDR1 is GEAIGNYY and CDR2 is EKD in the germline V gene. This CDR3 is built from 22 residues. The CDR3 coding sequence is TGTGCCTGTGACACACGCCCGAACCGACTGGGGCACCCCTCCTGGGACACCCGACAGATGTTTTTC. This encodes CACDTRPNRLGHPSWDTRQMFF.

The chain carries TRDV1 and TRDJ2, with 10 bases aligning to TRDD3. After removal of 0 bases from V and 1 base from J, the junction contained 29 bases not matched to a gene. CDR3 length equals 26 residues. Germline assignment: CDR1 TSWWSYY and CDR2 QGS. CDR3 DNA sequence: TGTGCTCTTGGGGAACTTCGTTCCGCTGATCGCACGGAGGGGGATACGCGGGAATATTTGACAGCACAACTCTTCTTT. It encodes CALGELRSADRTEGDTREYLTAQLFF.

V is TRDV1 and J is TRDJ1; TRDD3 matches 12 bases. This CDR3 comprises 21 residues. V was pared by 3 bases and J by 0 bases, with 17 bases of the junction left unmatched. Germline-derived CDR1 and CDR2 are TSWWSYY and QGS. The CDR3 region is CALGDAFPLYWGIPNTDKLIF. In nucleotides, the CDR3 is TGTGCTCTTGGGGATGCCTTCCCCCTTTACTGGGGGATACCGAACACCGATAAACTCATCTTT.

This chain joins TRDV3 and TRDJ1; 8 positions match TRDD3. This CDR3 spans 18 amino acids. Trimming cost V 2 bases and J 0 bases; bases outside gene matches: 17. In germline, CDR1 is TVYSNPD, CDR2 GDNSRS (reference sequence). The CDR3, as DNA: TGTGCCTTTCAGTACTGGGGGTTTGAATCCTTAAACACCGATAAACTCATCTTT. It encodes CAFQYWGFESLNTDKLIF.